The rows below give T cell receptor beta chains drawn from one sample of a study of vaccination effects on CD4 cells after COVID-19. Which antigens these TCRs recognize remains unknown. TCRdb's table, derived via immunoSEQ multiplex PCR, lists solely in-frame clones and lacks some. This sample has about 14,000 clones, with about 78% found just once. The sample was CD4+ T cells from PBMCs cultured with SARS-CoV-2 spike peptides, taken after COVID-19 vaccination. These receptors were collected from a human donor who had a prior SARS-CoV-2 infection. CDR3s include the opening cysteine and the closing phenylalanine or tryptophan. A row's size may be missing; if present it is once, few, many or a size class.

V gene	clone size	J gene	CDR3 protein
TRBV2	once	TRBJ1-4	CASSGWFGLLFF
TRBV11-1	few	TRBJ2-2	CASSLGSGATGELFF
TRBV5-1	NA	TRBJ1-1	CASSLGQGGMNTEAFF
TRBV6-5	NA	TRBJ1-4	CASSYTGTESKLFF
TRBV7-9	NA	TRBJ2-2	CASSLSGRPPGELFF
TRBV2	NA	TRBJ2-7	CASKPGTEYYEQYF
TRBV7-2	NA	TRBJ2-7	CASSLVRGYEQYF
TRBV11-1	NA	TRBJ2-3	CASSVPSLGTDTQYF
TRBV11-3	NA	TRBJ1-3	CASSLWPGNTIYF
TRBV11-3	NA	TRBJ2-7	CASSFSPAQPEQYF
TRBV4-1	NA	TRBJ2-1	CASSQESLRGLAGRRTYNEQFF
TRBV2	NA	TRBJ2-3	CASSENWALRDTQYF
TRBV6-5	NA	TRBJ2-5	CASSWTSGEETQYF
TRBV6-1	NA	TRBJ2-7	CASSETTGTPSSYEQYF
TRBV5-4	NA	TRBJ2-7	CASRSQGGVYEQYF
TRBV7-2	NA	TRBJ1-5	CASSLGSGMNQPQHF
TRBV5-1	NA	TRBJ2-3	CASSSDRNTDTQYF
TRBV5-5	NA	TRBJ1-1	CASSDRPGQGNTEAFF
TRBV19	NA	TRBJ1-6	CASSPGTGGLSPLHF
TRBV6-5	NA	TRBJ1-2	CASSQTGTGDGYTF
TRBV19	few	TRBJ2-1	CASSISRGGIWNEQFF
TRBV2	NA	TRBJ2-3	CASNGRSGTTDTQYF
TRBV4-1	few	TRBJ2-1	CASSQIQPHRDSPYNEQFF
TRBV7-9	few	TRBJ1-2	CASSHSLPTGNYGYTF
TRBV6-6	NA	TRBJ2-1	CASSLPGESNEQFF
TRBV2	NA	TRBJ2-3	CASSGTGLDTQYF
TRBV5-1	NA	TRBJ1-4	CASSLNPATNEKLFF
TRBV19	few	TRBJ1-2	CASSLRESYGYTF
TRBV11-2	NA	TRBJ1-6	CASSLDSTYSPLHF
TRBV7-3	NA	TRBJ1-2	CASSLTSNRENLGYTF
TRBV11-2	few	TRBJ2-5	CASSLVFGASSKTQYF
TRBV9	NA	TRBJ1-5	CASSVGRANQPQHF
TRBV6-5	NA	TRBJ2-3	CASSRLAGADTQYF
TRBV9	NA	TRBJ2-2	CASSVDYPEAGELFF
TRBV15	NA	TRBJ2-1	CATEGGEGTYNEQFF
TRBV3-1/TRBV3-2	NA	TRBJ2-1	CASSSRLAAEQFF
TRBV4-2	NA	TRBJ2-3	CASSHRGAATDTQYF
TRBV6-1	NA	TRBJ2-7	CASSEGTGWGEQYF
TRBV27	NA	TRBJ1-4	CASSFIQGGKLFF
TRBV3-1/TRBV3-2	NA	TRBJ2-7	CASSQTGGYEQYF
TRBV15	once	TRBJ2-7	CATSRAGRGLDEQYF
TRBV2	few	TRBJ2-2	CATRDRGFTGELFF
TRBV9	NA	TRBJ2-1	CASSERGPTYNEQFF
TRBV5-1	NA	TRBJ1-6	CASSPWTVNSPLHF
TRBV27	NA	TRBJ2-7	CASASWGTYEQYF
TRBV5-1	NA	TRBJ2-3	CASSLAAGAYTDTQYF
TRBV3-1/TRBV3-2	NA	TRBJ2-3	CASSQEVSSGRPDTQYF